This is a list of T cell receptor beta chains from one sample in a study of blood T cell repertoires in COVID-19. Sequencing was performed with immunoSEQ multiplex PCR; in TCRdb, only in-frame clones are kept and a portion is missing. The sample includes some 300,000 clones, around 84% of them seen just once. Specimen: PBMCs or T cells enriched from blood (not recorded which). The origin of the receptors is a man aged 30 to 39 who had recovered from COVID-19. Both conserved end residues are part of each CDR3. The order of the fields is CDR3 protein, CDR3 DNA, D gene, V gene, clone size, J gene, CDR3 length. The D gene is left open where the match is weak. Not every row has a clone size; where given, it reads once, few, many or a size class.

CDR3: CASSAGLSNEKLFF
DNA: TGTGCCAGCAGCGCGGGACTATCTAATGAAAAACTGTTTTTT
D: .
V: TRBV5-4
size: few
J: TRBJ1-4
length: 14

CDR3: CASSETPTGGLTSGQYF
DNA: TGCGCCAGCAGTGAGACCCCGACAGGGGGCTTGACTAGCGGGCAGTACTTC
D: .
V: TRBV10-1
size: .
J: TRBJ2-7
length: 17

CDR3: CASSQAGIQLFDSPLHF
DNA: TGTGCCAGCAGCCAAGCAGGTATTCAACTTTTCGATTCACCCCTCCACTTT
D: .
V: TRBV3-1/TRBV3-2
size: .
J: TRBJ1-6
length: 17

CDR3: CALTSGGSYNEQFF
DNA: TGTGCCCTGACTAGCGGGGGAAGTTACAATGAGCAGTTCTTC
D: TRBD2
V: TRBV30
size: .
J: TRBJ2-1
length: 14

CDR3: CASSLAGQGFTGELFF
DNA: TGTGCCAGCAGTTTAGCGGGACAGGGCTTCACCGGGGAGCTGTTTTTT
D: TRBD1
V: TRBV28
size: .
J: TRBJ2-2
length: 16

CDR3: CASSPDRASYNEQFF
DNA: TGCGCCAGCAGTCCAGACAGGGCCTCCTACAATGAGCAGTTCTTC
D: TRBD1
V: TRBV5-1
size: .
J: TRBJ2-1
length: 15

CDR3: CASRPGQSLSETQYF
DNA: TGTGCCAGCAGACCGGGACAGTCGTTGTCAGAGACCCAGTACTTC
D: TRBD1
V: TRBV7-9
size: .
J: TRBJ2-5
length: 15

CDR3: CASSLTQGRRNEKLFF
DNA: TGTGCCAGCAGCCTAACACAGGGGAGAAGGAATGAAAAACTGTTTTTT
D: TRBD1
V: TRBV4-2
size: .
J: TRBJ1-4
length: 16

CDR3: CASSVRASGSGNEQFF
DNA: TGTGCCAGCAGCGTACGGGCTAGCGGGAGTGGGAATGAGCAGTTCTTC
D: TRBD2
V: TRBV9
size: .
J: TRBJ2-1
length: 16

CDR3: CASSKMRVEAFF
DNA: TGTGCCAGCAGTAAAATGCGAGTTGAAGCTTTCTTT
D: .
V: TRBV2
size: .
J: TRBJ1-1
length: 12

CDR3: CASSLLPGNTIYF
DNA: TGTGCCAGCAGCCTTCTACCTGGAAACACCATATATTTT
D: .
V: TRBV9
size: .
J: TRBJ1-3
length: 13

CDR3: CASSGGTSGPAGTGELFF
DNA: TGTGCCAGCAGTGGGGGGACTAGCGGCCCCGCGGGCACCGGGGAGCTGTTTTTT
D: TRBD2
V: TRBV6-2/TRBV6-3
size: many
J: TRBJ2-2
length: 18

CDR3: CASSERTANTEAFF
DNA: TGTGCCAGCAGCGAGCGGACAGCGAACACTGAAGCTTTCTTT
D: .
V: TRBV9
size: .
J: TRBJ1-1
length: 14

CDR3: CASSSPPRVEKLFF
DNA: TGTGCCAGCAGTTCCCCCCCCAGGGTTGAAAAACTGTTTTTT
D: .
V: TRBV27
size: .
J: TRBJ1-4
length: 14

CDR3: CASSESILFKFF
DNA: TGCGCCAGCAGTGAGTCGATACTATTTAAGTTCTTC
D: .
V: TRBV10-1
size: .
J: TRBJ2-1
length: 12

CDR3: CASSGDRAREYF
DNA: TGTGCCAGCAGTGGCGACAGGGCTCGAGAGTACTTC
D: TRBD1
V: TRBV2
size: .
J: TRBJ2-4
length: 12

CDR3: CASSFGGSEQYF
DNA: TGCGCCAGCAGCTTTGGAGGGTCCGAGCAGTACTTC
D: .
V: TRBV5-1
size: .
J: TRBJ2-7
length: 12

CDR3: CASSQTGTVRYAEAFF
DNA: TGTGCCAGCAGCCAAACCGGGACAGTTCGATACGCTGAAGCTTTCTTT
D: TRBD1
V: TRBV14
size: .
J: TRBJ1-1
length: 16

CDR3: CASSLTGNGNTIYF
DNA: TGTGCCAGCAGCCTCACAGGGAACGGAAACACCATATATTTT
D: .
V: TRBV28
size: .
J: TRBJ1-3
length: 14

CDR3: CASSPGHANTPYGYTF
DNA: TGTGCCAGCAGCCCTGGACACGCTAATACCCCCTATGGCTACACCTTC
D: .
V: TRBV7-2
size: once
J: TRBJ1-2
length: 16